This T cell receptor beta chain was retrieved from a study of OX40 agonist ivuxolimab in advanced cancers. Looking at the study overall: Prior anti-PD-1, anti-PD-L1 or anti-CTLA-4 therapy did not bar entry, and 40% to 45% had some. Study-wide points: CD8+ T cells (on average) carried more expanded clones than CD4+ T cells. Both blood CD4+ and CD8+ T cells showed clonal growth by week 6 at 0.1 to 3.0 mg/kg. Some patients without response likewise showed low normalized clonal expansion.

About this clone: Antigen specificity is unknown.

Germline CDR1 and CDR2: SGHNT and YYREEE (reference sequence). There are 15 residues in the CDR3. V was clipped by 4 bases and J by 1 base, with 13 bases between them. Measured with immunoSEQ multiplex PCR; TCRdb has only the in-frame clones, and not every one. Counted here are around 80,000 clones, about 85% occurring once; the ten biggest clones make up 3.1%. V is TRBV5-4 and J is TRBJ2-3, with D perhaps TRBD1 (7 bases). This specimen consisted of CD4+ or CD8+ T cells sorted from blood, obtained in a trial of the OX40 agonist ivuxolimab. The sequence came from an adult with an advanced solid tumor such as melanoma, head and neck, liver or kidney cancer. CDR3 DNA sequence: TGTGCCAGCAGCATTGGAGGGACAGGCACAGATACGCAGTATTTT. Translation gives CASSIGGTGTDTQYF. Using reference TRBV5-4 and TRBJ2-3 for the parts outside the CDR3, the full variable domain is ETGVTQSPTHLIKTRGQQVTLRCSSQSGHNTVSWYQQALGQGPQFIFQYYREEENGRGNFPPRFSGLQFPNYSSELNVNALELDDSALYLCASSIGGTGTDTQYFGPGTRLTVL.